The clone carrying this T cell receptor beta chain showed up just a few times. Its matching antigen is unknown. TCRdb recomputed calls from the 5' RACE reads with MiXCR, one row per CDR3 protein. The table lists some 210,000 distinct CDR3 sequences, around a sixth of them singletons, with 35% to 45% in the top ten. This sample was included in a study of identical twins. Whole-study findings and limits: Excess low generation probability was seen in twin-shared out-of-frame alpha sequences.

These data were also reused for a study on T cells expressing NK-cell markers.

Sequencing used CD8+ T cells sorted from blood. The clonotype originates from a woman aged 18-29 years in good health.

The CDR3 region has the DNA TGTGCCAGCAGCCCCCCCTTAGTCTACGAGCAGTACTTC. Protein product: CASSPPLVYEQYF. This sequence joins TRBV11-2 and TRBJ2-7; no reliable D call. The CDR3 has 13 amino acids. Germline assignment: CDR1 SGHAT and CDR2 FQNNGV. V lost 5 bases and J 3 bases, leaving 11 bases between the germline ends.